The 26 T cell receptor beta chains presented below share a single source sample, sequenced in a study of Ad26.COV2.S vaccination and SARS-CoV-2 variants. Profiling relied on immunoSEQ multiplex PCR, and the TCRdb table lists in-frame clones only, not all of them. The repertoire holds just over 350,000 clones, approximately 90% seen once, with 3.9% in the top ten. This specimen consisted of peripheral blood, obtained after recovery from COVID-19. The origin of the receptors is a human donor who had recovered from COVID-19.

The rearrangement links TRBV27 to TRBJ1-2, with 7 bases identical to TRBD1. Losses at the gene ends were 5 bases for V and 0 bases for J; bases not matched to a gene: 6. The CDR3 loop spans 15 amino acids. Germline V gene sequence: CDR1 MNHEY, CDR2 SMNVEV (reference sequence). The CDR3 DNA reads TGTGCCAGCAGTGGAGACAGGGTTTCTAACTATGGCTACACCTTC. Protein product: CASSGDRVSNYGYTF.

The chain employs TRBV7-3 and TRBJ2-5; D remains unclear. CDR1 SGHTA and CDR2 FQGTGA come from the germline V gene. Trimming removed 3 bases at V and 7 bases at J, with 6 bases between. CDR3 length equals 11 residues. The CDR3 nucleotides read TGTGCCAGCAGCTTCAACGGGACCCAGTACTTC. Protein sequence: CASSFNGTQYF.

The chain links TRBV7-8 to TRBJ2-5, with D uncertain. The CDR3 is 11 residues long. The germline CDR1 and CDR2 sequences are SGHVS and FQNEAQ. The germline V and J ends were trimmed by 5 bases and 3 bases, with 4 bases remaining between them. The CDR3 region is CASSREETQYF. Here the CDR3 DNA reads TGTGCCAGCAGCCGTGAAGAGACCCAGTACTTC.

The V and J genes are TRBV2 and TRBJ1-1; unclear D gene. CDR3 length: 11 residues. CDR1 is SNHLY and CDR2 is FYNNEI in the germline V gene. The V end lost 6 bases, the J end lost 2 bases, and 4 bases lay between the germline ends. CDR3 in DNA: TGTGCCAGCAGACGCAACACTGAAGCTTTCTTT. Encoded protein: CASRRNTEAFF.

J is TRBJ1-5 and V is TRBV3-1 (or the pseudogene TRBV3-2), with D possibly TRBD1 on 6 matching bases. This CDR3 is 15 amino acids long. Per the germline V gene, CDR1 is LGHDT and CDR2 is YNNKEL (reference sequence). V was cut by 0 bases and J by 6 bases, with 12 bases left in between. The CDR3 sequence is CASSQDGGPSQPQHF. The CDR3 nucleotides are TGTGCCAGCAGCCAAGATGGGGGGCCAAGTCAGCCCCAGCATTTT.

This clone was detected once. CDR3 residues: CASSSRDRAYEKLFF. The CDR3 region has the DNA TGTGCCAGCAGTAGCCGGGACAGGGCTTATGAAAAACTGTTTTTT. The chain recombines TRBV27 with TRBJ1-4, with 9 bases identical to TRBD1. The CDR3 runs 15 residues. Trimming removed 5 bases from V and 6 bases from J; junction bases left unmatched: 7. Germline loops: CDR1 MNHEY, CDR2 SMNVEV (reference sequence).

The chain uses TRBV6-6 and TRBJ1-5, with unresolved D. V shed 4 bases and J shed 11 bases, with 9 bases lying between them. The germline gives CDR1 MNHNY, CDR2 SVGAGI (reference sequence). CDR3 length equals 11 residues. For the CDR3, the DNA is TGTGCCAGCAGTTTAGTGGAGGCCCAGCATTTT. Protein: CASSLVEAQHF.

This sequence joins TRBV15 and TRBJ1-5; D is unresolved. The V gene lost 1 base and the J gene lost 2 bases, with 3 bases spanning the gap. CDR1 is LNHNV and CDR2 is YYDKDF in the germline V gene (reference sequence). This CDR3 contains 13 residues. The CDR3 coding sequence is TGTGCCACCAGCAGAGGTGGCAATCAGCCCCAGCATTTT. This codes for CATSRGGNQPQHF.

The V call is TRBV9, the J call TRBJ1-2; TRBD1 matches at 7 bases. The V gene end was trimmed by 4 bases and the J gene end by 4 bases; junction bases not matched to a gene: 7. The CDR3 consists of 14 residues. The germline CDR1 and CDR2 sequences are SGDLS and YYNGEE. The CDR3 coding sequence is TGTGCCAGCAGCAACACAGGGGCAGCCTATGGCTACACCTTC. It codes for CASSNTGAAYGYTF.

The CDR3 loop is CASSGAGGRLGEQFF. The CDR3, as DNA: TGTGCCAGCAGCGGGGCAGGGGGTCGCCTTGGTGAGCAGTTCTTC. V is TRBV5-4 and J is TRBJ2-1; TRBD1 matches at 7 bases. Trimming at V came to 4 bases and at J to 9 bases, leaving 13 bases not matched to a gene. CDR1 is SGHNT and CDR2 is YYREEE in the germline V gene (reference sequence). The CDR3 is 15 amino acids.

This clone was recorded a few times. V usage is TRBV11-2 and J usage is TRBJ2-3; no reliable D call. Germline CDR1 and CDR2: SGHAT and FQNNGV. There are 12 residues in the CDR3. V dropped 1 base and J dropped 5 bases, with 4 bases sitting between them. The CDR3: CASSLAGDTQYF. CDR3 DNA sequence: TGTGCCAGCAGCTTAGCCGGAGATACGCAGTATTTT.

This clone was picked up one time. The chain is built from TRBV5-1 and TRBJ2-5; D is possibly TRBD2 (6 bases). Germline V lookup: CDR1 SGHRS, CDR2 YFSETQ. This CDR3 is built from 16 residues. Between the trimmed V and J ends, which lost 0 bases and 1 base, there was a span of 13 bases. DNA of the CDR3: TGCGCCAGCAGCTTGGCCCTTCCTAGCGCCCAAGAGACCCAGTACTTC. Translation: CASSLALPSAQETQYF.

This clone was detected only once. The J gene is TRBJ1-5, the V gene TRBV29-1; D uncertain. Germline values: CDR1 SQVTM, CDR2 ANQGSEA. V dropped 3 bases and J dropped 7 bases, with 13 bases sitting between them. CDR3 length: 13 amino acids. This chain's CDR3 is CSVDSGVGQPQHF. CDR3 sequence (DNA): TGCAGCGTTGATTCTGGGGTGGGGCAGCCCCAGCATTTT.

This clone showed up just once. The gene calls are TRBV27 and TRBJ2-7, with D perhaps matching TRBD1 or TRBD2 (7 bases each). The germline CDR1 and CDR2 sequences are MNHEY and SMNVEV (reference sequence). CDR3 length equals 14 residues. Trimming pared 6 bases from V and 7 bases from J, leaving 19 bases between. CDR3 DNA sequence: TGTGCCAGCAGCCGACAGGGAGGGTTGAGGGAGCAGTACTTC. It translates to CASSRQGGLREQYF.

This clone has just a few counts. J is TRBJ2-3 and V is TRBV6-2 or TRBV6-3, with D maybe TRBD2 (5 bases). Germline V gives CDR1 MNHEY, CDR2 SVGEGT. This CDR3 region has 18 residues. V was clipped by 5 bases and J by 0 bases, with 21 bases between them. CDR3 DNA sequence: TGTGCCAGCAGTACCCTCCCATCTAGCTGGCGGAGCACAGATACGCAGTATTTT. This codes for CASSTLPSSWRSTDTQYF.

The CDR3 DNA is TGTGCCAGCAGCTTGGTATATTCACCCCTCCACTTT. Amino acid sequence: CASSLVYSPLHF. The chain has TRBV5-6 and TRBJ1-6; D unresolved. The CDR3 is made up of 12 amino acids. The V gene's germline CDR1 is SGHDT and CDR2 YYEEEE. V dropped 0 bases and J dropped 8 bases, with 3 bases sitting between them.

The rearrangement joins TRBV18 to TRBJ2-5, with 8 bases identical to TRBD2. Losses at the gene ends were 1 base for V and 4 bases for J; bases not matched to a gene: 5. Germline CDR1 and CDR2: KGHSH and LQKENI. The CDR3 runs 15 residues. This CDR3 is CASSPLSGGAETQYF. DNA of the CDR3: TGTGCCAGCTCACCACTTTCCGGGGGGGCAGAGACCCAGTACTTC.

The chain has TRBV19 and TRBJ1-1, with D possibly matching TRBD1 (5 bases). Germline V gene data show CDR1 as LNHDA and CDR2 as SQIVND (reference sequence). The CDR3 runs to 13 residues. V was clipped by 7 bases and J by 8 bases, with 17 bases between them. The CDR3 DNA reads TGTGCCAGTATTTCGTCTTTAGCAGGGGAAGCTTTCTTT. Translating gives CASISSLAGEAFF.

A single count supports this clone. CDR3: CASSSLAESLGVYTF. The CDR3 region has the DNA TGCGCCAGCAGCTCACTCGCCGAGTCGCTCGGTGTCTACACCTTC. The rearrangement links TRBV5-1 to TRBJ1-2; no definite D call. The CDR3 is made up of 15 amino acids. V lost 3 bases and J 10 bases, leaving 22 bases between the germline ends. Germline loops: CDR1 SGHRS, CDR2 YFSETQ.

A few counts support this clone. This chain links TRBV6-5 with TRBJ1-6; 8 positions match TRBD1. This CDR3 is built from 14 residues. The ends lost 6 bases at V and 9 bases at J; junction bases unmatched: 7. Germline V gives CDR1 MNHEY, CDR2 SVGAGI. DNA of the CDR3: TGTGCCAGCAGGAAGGACAGGGATATTTCACCCCTCCACTTT. Translated: CASRKDRDISPLHF.

CDR3 protein: CASNRGDSAAGELFF. The CDR3, as DNA: TGCGCCAGCAATCGAGGGGACTCTGCGGCCGGGGAGCTGTTTTTT. The chain recombines TRBV10-2 with TRBJ2-2; maybe TRBD2 (6 bases). CDR3 length: 15 amino acids. V dropped 7 bases and J dropped 6 bases, with 18 bases sitting between them. Germline CDR1 is WSHSY and CDR2 is SAAADI.

The chain employs TRBV19 and TRBJ2-6; D remains ambiguous. Germline loops: CDR1 LNHDA, CDR2 SQIVND (reference sequence). The CDR3 covers 16 residues. V lost 3 bases, J lost 4 bases, and 13 bases lay in between. CDR3 in amino acids: CASSMVRIRGANVLTF. Here the CDR3 DNA reads TGTGCCAGTAGTATGGTGAGGATCCGGGGGGCCAACGTCCTGACTTTC.

The table lists this clone with a count of one. Here the CDR3 DNA reads TGTGCCAGCAGCTTAACCGGGGGGAAAGGGGATACGCAGTATTTT. This encodes CASSLTGGKGDTQYF. The chain has TRBV7-3 and TRBJ2-3; 7 bases are a match to TRBD2. Germline trimming cut 0 bases from V and 6 bases from J; bases unmatched to any gene: 6. The CDR3 consists of 15 residues. The germline V gene has CDR1 SGHTA and CDR2 FQGTGA.

Written as DNA, the CDR3 is TGTGCCAGCAGCGTAGAAGGGGGGTCTGGAAACACCATATATTTT. It specifies CASSVEGGSGNTIYF. This chain joins TRBV7-9 and TRBJ1-3; perhaps TRBD1 as D (6 bases). CDR3 size: 15 residues. The V gene lost 5 bases and the J gene lost 1 base, with 12 bases spanning the gap. CDR1 is SEHNR, CDR2 FQNEAQ, per germline (reference sequence).

V gene TRBV19 combines with J gene TRBJ1-1, with no clear D. V gave up 2 bases and J gave up 5 bases, with 15 bases separating them. Germline V CDR1 and CDR2: LNHDA, SQIVND (reference sequence). This CDR3 has 15 residues. The CDR3 reads CASSIRRERVTEAFF. DNA for the CDR3: TGTGCCAGTAGTATAAGAAGGGAAAGGGTGACTGAAGCTTTCTTT.

V and J are TRBV7-6 and TRBJ2-2, with unresolved D. This CDR3 region has 16 residues. CDR1 and CDR2 from the germline V gene are SGHVS and FNYEAQ. Trimming took 1 base from V and 1 from J, leaving 10 bases between them. The CDR3 loop reads CASSLESSQNTGELFF. CDR3 DNA: TGTGCCAGCAGCTTAGAAAGCAGCCAGAACACCGGGGAGCTGTTTTTT.